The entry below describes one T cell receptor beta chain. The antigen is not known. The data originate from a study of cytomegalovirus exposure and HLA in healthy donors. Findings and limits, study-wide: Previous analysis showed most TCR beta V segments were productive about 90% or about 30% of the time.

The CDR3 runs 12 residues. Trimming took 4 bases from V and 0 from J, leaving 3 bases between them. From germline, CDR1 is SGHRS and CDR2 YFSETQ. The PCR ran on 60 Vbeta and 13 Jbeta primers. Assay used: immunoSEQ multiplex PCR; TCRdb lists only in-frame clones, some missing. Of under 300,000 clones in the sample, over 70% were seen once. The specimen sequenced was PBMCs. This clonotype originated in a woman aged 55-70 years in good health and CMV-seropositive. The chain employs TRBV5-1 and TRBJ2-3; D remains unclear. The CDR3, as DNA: TGCGCCAGCAGCCATAGCACAGATACGCAGTATTTT. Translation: CASSHSTDTQYF.